These 27 T cell receptor beta chains originate from one sample sequenced in a study of cytomegalovirus exposure and HLA in healthy donors. TCRdb's table, derived via immunoSEQ multiplex PCR, lists solely in-frame clones and lacks some. The data show around 95,000 clones, 75% to 90% seen once. The sample taken for sequencing was PBMCs. Source of these receptors: a young man in good health and CMV-seropositive.

This clone was recorded once. The rearrangement links TRBV19 to TRBJ2-7; 7 positions match TRBD2. CDR3 size: 14 residues. Germline-derived CDR1 and CDR2 are LNHDA and SQIVND (reference sequence). V shed 9 bases, J shed 5 bases, and the junction held 13 bases outside the gene matches. The CDR3 sequence: CARLPGGPVDEQYF. The DNA of the CDR3 is TGTGCCAGACTACCGGGGGGACCGGTGGACGAGCAGTACTTC. Based on the CDR3 plus reference TRBV19 and TRBJ2-7, the full variable domain is DGGITQSPKYLFRKEGQNVTLSCEQNLNHDAMYWYRQDPGQGLRLIYYSQIVNDFQKGDIAEGYSVSREKKESFPLTVTSAQKNPTAFYLCARLPGGPVDEQYFGPGTRLTVT.

This clone was recorded once. This chain joins TRBV7-2 and TRBJ2-1; 9 nucleotides match TRBD1. After removal of 4 bases from V and 6 bases from J, the junction contained 10 bases not matched to a gene. The CDR3 is made up of 16 amino acids. Germline loops: CDR1 SGHTA, CDR2 FQGNSA. This CDR3 is CASSSPRDRAPNEQFF. The CDR3 DNA is TGTGCCAGCAGCTCCCCCCGGGACAGGGCCCCCAATGAGCAGTTCTTC.

This clone was recorded once. The chain links TRBV9 to TRBJ2-1; no firm D call. V was trimmed by 0 bases and J by 1 base, leaving 5 bases between them. The CDR3 runs to 14 residues. CDR1 and CDR2 from the germline V gene are SGDLS and YYNGEE. Here the CDR3 DNA reads TGTGCCAGCAGCGTAGTGACTTCCTACAATGAGCAGTTCTTC. Encoded protein: CASSVVTSYNEQFF.

The chain joins TRBV5-4 to TRBJ2-2; 14 positions agree with TRBD2. The CDR3 contains 16 residues. Looked up from germline, CDR1 is SGHNT and CDR2 is YYREEE (reference sequence). Trimming cost V 3 bases and J 8 bases; bases outside gene matches: 6. Here the CDR3 reads CASSSRLAGGLGELFF. For the CDR3, the DNA is TGTGCCAGCAGCTCAAGACTAGCGGGAGGGCTTGGGGAGCTGTTTTTT.

The V call is TRBV6-5, the J call TRBJ2-3, with 10 bases identical to TRBD1. Germline values: CDR1 MNHEY, CDR2 SVGAGI. The CDR3 runs 15 residues. Trimming at V came to 5 bases and at J to 0 bases, leaving 2 bases not matched to a gene. CDR3 coding DNA: TGTGCCAGCAGTCGGACAGGGGGAAGCACAGATACGCAGTATTTT. Translated: CASSRTGGSTDTQYF.

The rearrangement uses TRBV4-1 and TRBJ1-2; unclear D gene. The germline V gene has CDR1 MGHRA and CDR2 YSYEKL. The CDR3 loop spans 17 amino acids. Trimming pared 5 bases from V and 0 bases from J, leaving 19 bases between. The CDR3 here is CASSAHSPVLSNYGYTF. The CDR3 region has the DNA TGCGCCAGCAGCGCCCACTCGCCGGTCCTATCTAACTATGGCTACACCTTC.

The rearrangement links TRBV9 to TRBJ2-1; 7 bases line up with TRBD2. The germline gives CDR1 SGDLS, CDR2 YYNGEE. This CDR3 spans 15 amino acids. V lost 2 bases to trimming and J lost 2 bases; unmatched junction nucleotides: 4. This CDR3 reads CASSVSSGTYNEQFF. The CDR3 DNA reads TGTGCCAGCAGCGTGTCTAGCGGCACCTACAATGAGCAGTTCTTC.

The chain has TRBV5-4 and TRBJ2-1; 8 bases map to TRBD2. J lost 0 bases, V lost 0 bases, and 2 bases had no gene match. The CDR3 sequence is 16 residues long. Germline loops: CDR1 SGHNT, CDR2 YYREEE (reference sequence). The CDR3 spells CASSLGAGGSYNEQFF. CDR3 nucleotide sequence: TGTGCCAGCAGCTTGGGGGCGGGGGGCTCCTACAATGAGCAGTTCTTC.

The chain joins TRBV5-8 to TRBJ2-3; 7 nucleotides agree with TRBD2. J lost 11 bases, V lost 2 bases, and 5 bases had no gene match. The CDR3 spans 12 residues. From germline, CDR1 is SGHTS and CDR2 YDEGEE. The CDR3 reads CASSLAGSRQYF. CDR3 nucleotides: TGTGCCAGCAGCTTAGCGGGGTCTAGGCAGTATTTT.

CDR3 amino acids: CASTLTIGSSYEQYF. DNA for the CDR3: TGTGCCAGCACTCTCACCATCGGGAGCTCCTACGAGCAGTACTTC. The J gene is TRBJ2-7, the V gene TRBV28, with D tentatively TRBD2 (6 bases). There are 15 residues in the CDR3. CDR1 is MDHEN, CDR2 SYDVKM, per germline. V shed 7 bases and J shed 0 bases, with 16 bases lying between them.

The rearrangement links TRBV13 to TRBJ1-5; no reliable D call. The CDR3 runs 15 residues. CDR1 PRHDT and CDR2 FYEKMQ come from the germline V gene (reference sequence). With 5 bases removed from V and 4 bases from J, the gap between germline ends came to 15 bases. The CDR3 nucleotides read TGTGCCAGCAGCCCTAGTAGGAATCCAAATCAGCCCCAGCATTTT. It translates to CASSPSRNPNQPQHF.

The CDR3 loop is CASSTPSGRQPQHF. DNA of the CDR3: TGTGCCAGTAGTACCCCTAGTGGTAGACAGCCCCAGCATTTT. The chain recombines TRBV19 with TRBJ1-5; D is ambiguous. Trimming pared 4 bases from V and 7 bases from J, leaving 14 bases between. The CDR3 loop spans 14 amino acids. Germline V gene data show CDR1 as LNHDA and CDR2 as SQIVND (reference sequence).

A few counts support this clone. One end of the junction fails to match germline, which may point to a read error. J is TRBJ2-7 and V is TRBV5-1, with TRBD1 matching 7 bases. The germline V gene has CDR1 SGHRS and CDR2 YFSETQ. The CDR3 runs to 14 residues. The CDR3 DNA follows: TGCGCCAGCAGTTTGGTGGCAGGGGGCTACGAGCAGTACTTC. The encoded protein is CASSLVAGGYEQYF.

The genes are TRBV6-5 and TRBJ1-2; 9 nucleotides agree with TRBD1. The CDR3 extends over 15 amino acids. With 6 bases clipped from V and 1 base from J, the junction kept 6 bases outside the gene matches. Germline V gives CDR1 MNHEY, CDR2 SVGAGI. The CDR3 DNA is TGTGCCAGCAGGGCCGGGACAGGGAATAACTATGGCTACACCTTC. Translating it yields CASRAGTGNNYGYTF.

The CDR3 sequence is CASSERQGRDWEQYF. As DNA, the CDR3 is TGTGCCAGCAGCGAACGACAGGGAAGGGACTGGGAGCAGTACTTC. The rearrangement uses TRBV14 and TRBJ2-7, with D tentatively TRBD1 (7 bases). The CDR3 sequence is 15 residues long. V was shortened by 5 bases and J by 7 bases, with 21 bases between the two germline ends. CDR1 and CDR2 (germline): SGHDN, FVKESK.

The gene calls are TRBV4-1 and TRBJ1-5; D is undetermined. The CDR3 has 16 residues. Germline loops: CDR1 MGHRA, CDR2 YSYEKL. V was clipped by 4 bases and J by 0 bases, with 13 bases between them. The CDR3: CASSPRLTYSNQPQHF. The CDR3 region has the DNA TGCGCCAGCAGCCCCCGGTTGACATATAGCAATCAGCCCCAGCATTTT.

The genes are TRBV27 and TRBJ2-5; 7 positions agree with TRBD1. The CDR3 length is 16 residues. V lost 4 bases, J lost 7 bases, and 15 bases stayed unmatched. The V gene's germline CDR1 is MNHEY and CDR2 SMNVEV (reference sequence). The CDR3 DNA is TGTGCCAGCAGTTCCACCCCCGTGACAGGGCCGGGGACCCAGTACTTC. This codes for CASSSTPVTGPGTQYF.

This clone was seen only a few times. The rearrangement links TRBV29-1 to TRBJ2-7; 8 bases fit TRBD1. The CDR3 is made up of 11 amino acids. Germline CDR1 and CDR2: SQVTM and ANQGSEA. The V and J ends lost 6 bases and 5 bases, in that order; junction bases with no gene match: 3. As DNA, the CDR3 is TGCAGCGTGCAGACAGGGGACGAGCAGTACTTC. It specifies CSVQTGDEQYF.

The gene calls are TRBV9 and TRBJ1-3, with D possibly being TRBD1 (5 bases). This CDR3 is 15 amino acids long. Trimming left V 1 base short and J 2 bases short, with 10 bases between. Germline V CDR1 and CDR2: SGDLS, YYNGEE. The CDR3 loop is CASSVSEGAGNTIYF. DNA for the CDR3: TGTGCCAGCAGCGTATCGGAAGGGGCTGGAAACACCATATATTTT.

J is TRBJ2-5 and V is TRBV7-6; 7 bases map to TRBD1. Germline trimming cut 5 bases from V and 5 bases from J; bases unmatched to any gene: 11. The CDR3 length is 15 residues. Germline assignment: CDR1 SGHVS and CDR2 FNYEAQ. The CDR3 sequence is CASSMTGQAWETQYF. The CDR3 coding sequence is TGTGCCAGCAGCATGACAGGACAGGCCTGGGAGACCCAGTACTTC.

V usage is TRBV30 and J usage is TRBJ2-3; 9 positions match TRBD2. Germline values: CDR1 GTSNPN, CDR2 SVGIG (reference sequence). The trim removed 5 bases at V and 3 bases at J, leaving 12 bases unmatched. The CDR3 is 16 amino acids. The CDR3 nucleotides read TGTGCCTGGGATCTTATAGCGGGAGTTTGGACAGATACGCAGTATTTT. Translated: CAWDLIAGVWTDTQYF.

The rearrangement uses TRBV6-6 and TRBJ1-2; weak D call: TRBD1 (6 bases). V was shortened by 5 bases and J by 0 bases, with 10 bases between the two germline ends. The CDR3 totals 14 residues. Germline values: CDR1 MNHNY, CDR2 SVGAGI (reference sequence). CDR3 nucleotide sequence: TGTGCCAGCAGTAGGGGGATAACTAACTATGGCTACACCTTC. Translated: CASSRGITNYGYTF.

The chain employs TRBV6-4 and TRBJ2-3; 7 nucleotides line up with TRBD2. Germline CDR1 MRHNA, CDR2 SNTAGT. The CDR3 has 16 residues. V was pared by 3 bases and J by 4 bases, with 10 bases of the junction left unmatched. CDR3 bases: TGTGCCAGCAGTGAGGGCGGGGGAGGGCCCGCAGATACGCAGTATTTT. Its translation is CASSEGGGGPADTQYF.

The chain couples TRBV28 to TRBJ1-4, with TRBD1 matching over 7 bases. V shed 6 bases, J shed 4 bases, and the junction held 5 bases outside the gene matches. Germline-derived CDR1 and CDR2 are MDHEN and SYDVKM. This CDR3 is 14 amino acids long. In DNA, the CDR3 is TGTGCCAGCAGCTCGGGACAGAATAATGAAAAACTGTTTTTT. Translated: CASSSGQNNEKLFF.

The chain recombines TRBV7-8 with TRBJ2-7; 12 positions agree with TRBD2. After removal of 4 bases from V and 9 bases from J, the junction contained 13 bases not matched to a gene. The CDR3 contains 16 residues. Germline CDR1 SGHVS, CDR2 FQNEAQ. The CDR3 DNA sequence: TGTGCCAGCAGCTCACATAGACTAGCGGGAGCGCTCTGGCAGTACGTC. It is translated as CASSSHRLAGALWQYV.

V and J are TRBV5-1 and TRBJ2-2; 13 bases fit TRBD2. The CDR3 extends over 19 amino acids. Germline V gene sequence: CDR1 SGHRS, CDR2 YFSETQ. Trimming took 2 bases from V and 0 from J; bases not matched to a gene: 7. The CDR3 DNA follows: TGCGCCAGCAGCTTAGGACTAGCGGGAGACTATCCGAACACCGGGGAGCTGTTTTTT. Translating it yields CASSLGLAGDYPNTGELFF.

The V and J genes are TRBV28 and TRBJ1-2; 7 bases align to TRBD1. Germline values: CDR1 MDHEN, CDR2 SYDVKM. The CDR3 length is 17 residues. V shed 3 bases, J shed 4 bases, and the junction held 14 bases outside the gene matches. The CDR3 region has the DNA TGTGCCAGCAGTTTTCGTACAGGGGCCCGAGCAAGCTATGGCTACACCTTC. It translates to CASSFRTGARASYGYTF.